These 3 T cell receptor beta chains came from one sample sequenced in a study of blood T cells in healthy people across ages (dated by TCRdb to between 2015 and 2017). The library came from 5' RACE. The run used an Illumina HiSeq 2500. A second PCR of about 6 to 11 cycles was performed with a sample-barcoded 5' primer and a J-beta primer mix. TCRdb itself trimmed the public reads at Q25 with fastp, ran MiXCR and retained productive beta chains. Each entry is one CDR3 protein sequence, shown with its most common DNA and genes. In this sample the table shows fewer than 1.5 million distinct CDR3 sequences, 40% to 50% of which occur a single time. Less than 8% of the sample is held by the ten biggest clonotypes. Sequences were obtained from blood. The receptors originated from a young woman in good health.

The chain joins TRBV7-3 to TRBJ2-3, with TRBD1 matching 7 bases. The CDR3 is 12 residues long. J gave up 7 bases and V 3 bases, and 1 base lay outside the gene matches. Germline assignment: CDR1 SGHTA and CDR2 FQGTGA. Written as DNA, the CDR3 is TGTGCCAGCAGCTTCAGGGGGAATACGCAGTATTTT. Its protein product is CASSFRGNTQYF.

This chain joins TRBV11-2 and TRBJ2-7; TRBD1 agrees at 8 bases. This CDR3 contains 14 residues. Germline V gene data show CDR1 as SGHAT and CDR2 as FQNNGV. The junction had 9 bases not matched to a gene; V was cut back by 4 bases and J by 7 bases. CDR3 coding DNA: TGTGCCAGCAGCTGGGGACAGGCCTACAATGAGCAGTACTTC. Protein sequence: CASSWGQAYNEQYF. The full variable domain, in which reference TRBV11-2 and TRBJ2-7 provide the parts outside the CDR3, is EAGVAQSPRYKIIEKRQSVAFWCNPISGHATLYWYQQILGQGPKLLIQFQNNGVVDDSQLPKDRFSAERLKGVDSTLKIQPAKLEDSAVYLCASSWGQAYNEQYFGPGTRLTVT.

This CDR3 is CASSPNEKTQYF. Written as DNA, the CDR3 is TGTGCCAGCAGCCCCAATGAAAAGACCCAGTACTTC. The rearrangement links TRBV3-1 to TRBJ2-5, with D unresolved. The CDR3 loop spans 12 amino acids. Germline assignment: CDR1 LGHDT and CDR2 YNNKEL (reference sequence). Between the trimmed V and J ends, which lost 4 bases and 6 bases, there was a span of 9 bases.